This TCR beta chain was observed in a study of OX40 agonist ivuxolimab in advanced cancers. With regard to the full study: Ivuxolimab was a fully human IgG2 agonistic monoclonal antibody targeting the costimulatory receptor OX40 (CD134). Partial responses were achieved by three dose-escalation patients, of whom one had hepatocellular carcinoma and two had cutaneous melanoma. In the dose-escalation cohort, nearly 85% of patients were male, and the mean age was 60 years with a range of roughly 23 to 79. The point of sequencing TCRbeta in the periphery was to test whether ivuxolimab changed TCR sequence diversity and drove clonal T-cell expansion. Prior anti-PD-1, anti-PD-L1 or anti-CTLA-4 therapy was permitted, and approximately 40% of dose-escalation patients had received checkpoint inhibitors. The paper covers the monotherapy dose-escalation part of the phase I ivuxolimab trial, which included N of about 50 patients. Of the 50 to 55 dose-escalation patients, hepatocellular carcinoma was present in some 19, melanoma in approximately 15, renal cell carcinoma in 9 and head and neck cancer in 9. Intravenous ivuxolimab was administered to patients every 2 weeks at six dose levels: 0.01, 0.1, 0.3, 1.5, 3 and 10 mg/kg. Broad study findings and their caveats: Low levels of normalized T-cell clonal expansion were also seen in some patients who did not respond. The antigen specificity of the peripheral T cells that underwent clonal expansion was not determined. After ivuxolimab, CD8+ T cells had more expanded clones than CD4+ T cells on average. Clonal expansion of both CD4+ and CD8+ blood T cells was observed from baseline to week 6 at doses 0.1 to 3.0 mg/kg. Partial responders in the 0.1-3.0 mg/kg groups had among the lowest normalized peripheral clonal expansion, especially among CD8+ T cells.

Inclusive of the bounding cysteine and phenylalanine, the CDR3 is 15 residues long. Only the CDR3 region is kept as DNA, spanning 45 bases read in frame from base 1. CDR1 is given as LNHNV and CDR2 as YYDKDF, both from the germline V gene (reference sequence). Cut back by 3 bases and 2 bases, the V and J ends lie 12 bases apart. In regard to this clone: What antigen it recognizes has not been identified. Within one base of it there is no much larger clone, and no base qualities were kept.

The trial excluded patients who had a history of autoimmune disease or who were on systemic immunosuppression. In every dose cohort, peripheral blood was drawn for TCR sequencing at baseline, cycle 4 day 1, and cycle 7 day 1. Samples came from an open-label, multicenter, first-in-human phase I dose-escalation trial of ivuxolimab. Adults with locally advanced or metastatic head and neck squamous cell, hepatocellular, melanoma or renal cell carcinoma were enrolled in the trial. Before TCR sequencing, CD4+ T cells and CD8+ T cells from peripheral blood were sorted into separate populations. Genomic DNA was isolated from the sorted cells so that the TCRbeta CDR3 region could be sequenced. TCRbeta CDR3 regions were sequenced using the immunoSEQ Assay. Not all clones reach the TCRdb copy of this immuneACCESS table, which keeps in-frame sequences only. Checked studies attribute under half of the gap to unresolved V genes and leave the rest unexplained. The sample table records some 64,000 clones; roughly 87% of these occur just once. In total, the top ten clones hold approximately 0.32% of the sample.

Sequencing used CD4+ or CD8+ T cells sorted from blood, obtained in a trial of the OX40 agonist ivuxolimab. The TCR sequence derives from an adult with an advanced solid tumor such as melanoma, head and neck, liver or kidney cancer. The chain is assembled from TRBV15 and TRBJ2-3, with TRBD1 tentatively as D gene (5 bases match). CDR3 sequence: CATSSATAVTDTQYF. In nucleotide form, the sequence is TGTGCCACCAGCAGCGCGACAGCCGTCACAGATACGCAGTATTTT. The CDR3, completed at both ends by the reference TRBV15 and TRBJ2-3 genes, gives the full variable domain DAMVIQNPRYQVTQFGKPVTLSCSQTLNHNVMYWYQQKSSQAPKLLFHYYDKDFNNEADTPDNFQSRRPNTSFCFLDIRSPGLGDTAMYLCATSSATAVTDTQYFGPGTRLTVL.